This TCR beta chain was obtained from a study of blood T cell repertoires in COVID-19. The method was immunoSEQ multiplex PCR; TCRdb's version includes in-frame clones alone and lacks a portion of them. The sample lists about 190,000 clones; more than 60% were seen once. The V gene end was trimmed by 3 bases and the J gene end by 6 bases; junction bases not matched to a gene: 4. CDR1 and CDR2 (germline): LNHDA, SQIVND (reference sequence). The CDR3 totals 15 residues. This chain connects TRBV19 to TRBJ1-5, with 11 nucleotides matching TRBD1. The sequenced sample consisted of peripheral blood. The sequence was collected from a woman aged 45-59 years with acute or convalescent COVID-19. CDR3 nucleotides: TGTGCCAGTAGTATGTTGGGACAGGGGGTTCAGCCCCAGCATTTT. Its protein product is CASSMLGQGVQPQHF.